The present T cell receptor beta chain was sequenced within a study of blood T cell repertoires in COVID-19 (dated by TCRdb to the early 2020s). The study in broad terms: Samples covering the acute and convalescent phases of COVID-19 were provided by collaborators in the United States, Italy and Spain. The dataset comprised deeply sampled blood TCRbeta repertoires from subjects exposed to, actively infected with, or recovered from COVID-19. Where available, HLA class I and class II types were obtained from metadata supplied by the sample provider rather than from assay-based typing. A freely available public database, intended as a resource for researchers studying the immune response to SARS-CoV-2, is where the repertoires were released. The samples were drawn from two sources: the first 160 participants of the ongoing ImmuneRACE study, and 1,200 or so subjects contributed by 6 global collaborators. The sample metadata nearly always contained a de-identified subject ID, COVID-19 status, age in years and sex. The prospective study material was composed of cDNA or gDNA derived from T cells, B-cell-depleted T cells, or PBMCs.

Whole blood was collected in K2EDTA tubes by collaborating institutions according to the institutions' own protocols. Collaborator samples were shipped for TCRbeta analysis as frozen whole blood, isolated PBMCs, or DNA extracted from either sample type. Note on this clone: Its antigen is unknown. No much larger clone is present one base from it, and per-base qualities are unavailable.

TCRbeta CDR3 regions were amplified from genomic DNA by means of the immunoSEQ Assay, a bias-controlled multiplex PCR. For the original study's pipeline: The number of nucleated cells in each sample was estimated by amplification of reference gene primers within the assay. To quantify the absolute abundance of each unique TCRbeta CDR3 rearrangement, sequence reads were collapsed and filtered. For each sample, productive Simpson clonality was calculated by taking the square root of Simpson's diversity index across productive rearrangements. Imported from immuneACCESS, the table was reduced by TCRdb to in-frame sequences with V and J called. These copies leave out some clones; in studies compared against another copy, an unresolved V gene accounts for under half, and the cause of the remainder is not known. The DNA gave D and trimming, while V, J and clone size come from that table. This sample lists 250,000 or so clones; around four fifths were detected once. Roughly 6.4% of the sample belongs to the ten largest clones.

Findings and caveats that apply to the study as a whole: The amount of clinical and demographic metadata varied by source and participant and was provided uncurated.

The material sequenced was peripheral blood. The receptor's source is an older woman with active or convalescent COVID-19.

The CDR3 is CASSQSPTTAYNEQFF. The sequenced DNA: TGCGCCAGCAGCCAATCACCAACGACAGCCTACAATGAGCAGTTCTTC. The chain is encoded by TRBV4-1 joined to TRBJ2-1; TRBD1 is possibly the D segment (5 matching bases). The germline ends are 13 bases apart after V is trimmed by 2 bases and J by 2 bases. The CDR3, from cysteine to phenylalanine, totals 16 residues. The sequence is cut down to CDR3 DNA, 48 bases in frame from base 1. CDR1 MGHRA and CDR2 YSYEKL were looked up in the germline V gene.